The 25 T cell receptor beta chains listed next were all sequenced from one sample in a study of blood T cell repertoires in COVID-19. The data were produced by immunoSEQ multiplex PCR, yet TCRdb's version contains in-frame clones alone and is incomplete. The data show about 150,000 clones, 80% to 90% seen once. Input material: peripheral blood. These receptor sequences come from a man between 60 and 70 years old with active or convalescent COVID-19.

The rearrangement joins TRBV11-2 to TRBJ2-5; possible D gene TRBD2, 5 bases. Between the trimmed V and J ends, which lost 1 base and 5 bases, there was a span of 17 bases. Germline V gives CDR1 SGHAT, CDR2 FQNNGV. This CDR3 has 16 residues. The CDR3 DNA reads as TGTGCCAGCAGCTTAGTAGGAGGCTCGGGGTGGGAGACCCAGTACTTC. It encodes CASSLVGGSGWETQYF.

The chain couples TRBV7-9 to TRBJ2-7; 9 bases agree with TRBD2. CDR3 size: 18 residues. Germline V gene data show CDR1 as SEHNR and CDR2 as FQNEAQ (reference sequence). V shed 4 bases and J 7 bases; nucleotides not matched to a gene: 20. CDR3 sequence: CASSYPAGVAGVPGEQYF. CDR3 DNA sequence: TGTGCCAGCAGCTACCCGGCGGGGGTAGCGGGAGTCCCCGGAGAGCAGTACTTC.

V usage is TRBV6-5 and J usage is TRBJ1-3; the match to TRBD1 covers 9 bases. This CDR3 spans 14 amino acids. The V gene end was trimmed by 6 bases and the J gene end by 4 bases; junction bases not matched to a gene: 4. CDR1 is MNHEY, CDR2 SVGAGI, per germline. CDR3 sequence: CASSFDRGGNTIYF. CDR3 nucleotides: TGTGCCAGCAGCTTCGACAGGGGGGGAAACACCATATATTTT.

The chain is built from TRBV7-6 and TRBJ2-7; the match to TRBD1 covers 8 bases. This CDR3 spans 13 amino acids. Germline lookup yields CDR1 SGHVS and CDR2 FNYEAQ. J lost 6 bases, V lost 5 bases, and 6 bases had no gene match. DNA of the CDR3: TGTGCCAGCAGCATCGGACAGGGCATCGAGCAGTACTTC. Translating it yields CASSIGQGIEQYF.

The chain joins TRBV6-6 to TRBJ1-5; D perhaps matches TRBD1 (5 bases). The length of the CDR3 is 16 residues. The germline V and J ends were trimmed by 2 bases and 1 base, with 12 bases remaining between them. Per the germline V gene, CDR1 is MNHNY and CDR2 is SVGAGI (reference sequence). The CDR3 DNA sequence: TGTGCCAGCAGTTACCGTACACAGGAGAGCAATCAGCCCCAGCATTTT. Translation gives CASSYRTQESNQPQHF.

V usage is TRBV14 and J usage is TRBJ2-6, with D perhaps matching TRBD1 (7 bases). CDR3 size: 17 residues. CDR1 and CDR2 (germline): SGHDN, FVKESK. V shed 4 bases and J shed 3 bases, with 16 bases lying between them. CDR3 coding DNA: TGTGCCAGCAGCCGATTCCGACAGGGAGGTGGGGCCAACGTCCTGACTTTC. This sequence encodes CASSRFRQGGGANVLTF. Drawing the rest from reference TRBV14 and TRBJ2-6, the complete variable domain is EAGVTQFPSHSVIEKGQTVTLRCDPISGHDNLYWYRRVMGKEIKFLLHFVKESKQDESGMPNNRFLAERTGGTYSTLKVQPAELEDSGVYFCASSRFRQGGGANVLTFGAGSRLTVL.

On this clone: Other DNA sequences from this sample encode an identical CDR3 as well. The chain carries TRBV28 and TRBJ1-3, with 7 bases matching TRBD1. Germline trimming cut 5 bases from V and 2 bases from J; bases unmatched to any gene: 3. The CDR3 totals 14 residues. The germline CDR1 and CDR2 sequences are MDHEN and SYDVKM. CDR3 coding DNA: TGTGCCAGCAGTCTCACAGGGGCTGGAAACACCATATATTTT. Residues: CASSLTGAGNTIYF.

CDR3 nucleotides: TGCGCCAGCAGCCCCATGACAGGGGAGGACACTGAAGCTTTCTTT. Residues: CASSPMTGEDTEAFF. The chain combines TRBV5-1 with TRBJ1-1; TRBD1 agrees at 8 bases. V lost 4 bases to trimming and J lost 3 bases; unmatched junction nucleotides: 8. CDR1 is SGHRS, CDR2 YFSETQ, per germline. The CDR3 covers 15 residues.

This clone has a handful of counts. This rearrangement joins TRBV6-5 to TRBJ2-2; 11 positions match TRBD1. CDR1 and CDR2 (germline): MNHEY, SVGAGI. The CDR3 has 15 amino acids. Trimming removed 5 bases from V and 4 bases from J; junction bases left unmatched: 3. The DNA of the CDR3 is TGTGCCAGCAGTCCCGGGACAGGGGGCACCGGGGAGCTGTTTTTT. Amino acid sequence: CASSPGTGGTGELFF.

This rearrangement joins TRBV5-1 to TRBJ2-5; the match to TRBD1 covers 10 bases. Losses at the gene ends were 4 bases for V and 1 base for J; bases not matched to a gene: 4. This CDR3 has 15 amino acids. In germline, CDR1 is SGHRS, CDR2 YFSETQ. For the CDR3, the DNA is TGCGCCAGCAGCGGGGGGACAGGGGTCCAAGAGACCCAGTACTTC. This translates into CASSGGTGVQETQYF.

This clone has a single count. The chain carries TRBV28 and TRBJ2-7; 7 bases map to TRBD1. Trimming cost V 4 bases and J 1 base; bases outside gene matches: 4. CDR1 is MDHEN, CDR2 SYDVKM, per germline. CDR3 length: 14 amino acids. The CDR3 loop reads CASSSTGRSYEQYF. CDR3 coding DNA: TGTGCCAGCAGTTCGACAGGGCGTTCCTACGAGCAGTACTTC.

The chain uses TRBV27 and TRBJ2-5, with D unclear. CDR3 length equals 13 residues. Trimming shortened V by 3 bases and J by 4 bases, and 9 bases separated the two germline ends. CDR1 and CDR2 from the germline V gene are MNHEY and SMNVEV (reference sequence). CDR3 DNA: TGTGCCAGCAGTTTTTCCGTGAGAGAGACCCAGTACTTC. This translates into CASSFSVRETQYF.

The chain employs TRBV7-2 and TRBJ1-5; tentative D call: TRBD1 (5 bases). The germline V and J ends were trimmed by 5 bases and 6 bases, with 8 bases remaining between them. CDR3 length: 12 amino acids. From germline, CDR1 is SGHTA and CDR2 FQGNSA. In DNA, the CDR3 is TGTGCCAGCAGCGACAGTAGTCAGCCCCAGCATTTT. It encodes CASSDSSQPQHF.

V gene TRBV6-2 or TRBV6-3 combines with J gene TRBJ1-2; the D is unclear. This CDR3 region has 17 residues. Between the trimmed V and J ends, which lost 6 bases and 1 base, there was a span of 21 bases. The V gene's germline CDR1 is MNHEY and CDR2 SVGEGT. CDR3 sequence: CASSPKASGASNYGYTF. The CDR3 region has the DNA TGTGCCAGCAGCCCAAAGGCATCGGGAGCTAGTAACTATGGCTACACCTTC.

V usage is TRBV6-6 and J usage is TRBJ2-1; 12 nucleotides agree with TRBD2. Germline trimming cut 0 bases from V and 7 bases from J; bases unmatched to any gene: 4. Germline loops: CDR1 MNHNY, CDR2 SVGAGI (reference sequence). The CDR3 totals 16 residues. The CDR3 is CASSYSLAGGGNEQFF. The CDR3 DNA reads as TGTGCCAGCAGTTACTCGCTAGCGGGAGGGGGGAATGAGCAGTTCTTC.

The chain couples TRBV29-1 to TRBJ1-5, with D maybe TRBD1 (5 bases). Germline V gives CDR1 SQVTM, CDR2 ANQGSEA. The CDR3 is made up of 13 amino acids. Trimming took 4 bases from V and 9 from J, leaving 16 bases between them. CDR3 DNA: TGCAGCGTTGGGGGCAGGGATGATGGGCCCCAGCATTTT. Its translation is CSVGGRDDGPQHF.

This clone showed up just once. The CDR3, as DNA: TGTGCCAGCAGCTCACTACAGGGTTTGAACACTGAAGCTTTCTTT. Encoded protein: CASSSLQGLNTEAFF. The chain recombines TRBV11-2 with TRBJ1-1; perhaps TRBD1 as D (6 bases). V was trimmed by 4 bases and J by 0 bases, leaving 12 bases between them. CDR3 length: 15 amino acids. CDR1 and CDR2 from the germline V gene are SGHAT and FQNNGV.

V and J are TRBV5-1 and TRBJ2-7; the D is unclear. In germline, CDR1 is SGHRS, CDR2 YFSETQ. Trimming removed 1 base at V and 0 bases at J, with 14 bases between. The CDR3 extends over 16 amino acids. The CDR3 here is CASSLWPLPSSYEQYF. The CDR3 region has the DNA TGCGCCAGCAGCTTGTGGCCATTGCCTAGCTCCTACGAGCAGTACTTC.

This chain links TRBV9 with TRBJ2-3; 7 nucleotides align to TRBD2. With 2 bases clipped from V and 0 bases from J, the junction kept 15 bases outside the gene matches. Per the germline V gene, CDR1 is SGDLS and CDR2 is YYNGEE. The CDR3 sequence is 19 residues long. The CDR3 reads CASSVEGGAPPHSTDTQYF. The CDR3 DNA sequence: TGTGCCAGCAGCGTCGAGGGAGGGGCTCCTCCACATAGCACAGATACGCAGTATTTT.

V gene TRBV5-4 combines with J gene TRBJ2-1, with 11 nucleotides matching TRBD2. The CDR3 loop spans 15 amino acids. J was trimmed by 6 bases and V by 0 bases; bases with no gene match: 2. Germline assignment: CDR1 SGHNT and CDR2 YYREEE (reference sequence). The CDR3, as DNA: TGTGCCAGCAGCTTGGGGCTAGCGGGAGGCAATGAGCAGTTCTTC. This gives the protein CASSLGLAGGNEQFF.

This clone appeared a few times. The rearrangement joins TRBV7-9 to TRBJ2-7; 7 bases map to TRBD1. The CDR3 length is 15 residues. CDR1 is SEHNR and CDR2 is FQNEAQ in the germline V gene (reference sequence). J gave up 4 bases and V 0 bases, and 6 bases lay outside the gene matches. CDR3 DNA: TGTGCCAGCAGCTTAGCGAACAGGGGAAATTACGAGCAGTACTTC. Amino acids: CASSLANRGNYEQYF. Together with reference TRBV7-9 and TRBJ2-7, the CDR3 gives the full variable domain: DTGVSQNPRHKITKRGQNVTFRCDPISEHNRLYWYRQTLGQGPEFLTYFQNEAQLEKSRLLSDRFSAERPKGSFSTLEIQRTEQGDSAMYLCASSLANRGNYEQYFGPGTRLTVT.

The V call is TRBV9, the J call TRBJ1-1, with TRBD1 identical over 12 bases. The trim removed 4 bases at V and 4 bases at J, leaving 8 bases unmatched. Germline lookup yields CDR1 SGDLS and CDR2 YYNGEE. This CDR3 contains 16 residues. The CDR3 DNA follows: TGTGCCAGCAGCAACCGGGACAGGGGGCTTAGCACTGAAGCTTTCTTT. Encoded protein: CASSNRDRGLSTEAFF.

The chain links TRBV5-6 to TRBJ1-3; no reliable D call. Germline V lookup: CDR1 SGHDT, CDR2 YYEEEE. This CDR3 is 16 amino acids long. V dropped 4 bases and J dropped 0 bases, with 14 bases sitting between them. The CDR3 loop reads CASSLGGAASGNTIYF. CDR3 nucleotide sequence: TGTGCCAGCAGCCTAGGTGGCGCCGCCTCTGGAAACACCATATATTTT.

V and J are TRBV19 and TRBJ2-1; the match to TRBD2 covers 9 bases. Looked up from germline, CDR1 is LNHDA and CDR2 is SQIVND (reference sequence). V lost 7 bases and J lost 8; bases outside the gene matches: 15. The CDR3 length is 16 residues. The DNA of the CDR3 is TGTGCCAGTACCCTGGTAGCGGGAGCCCTGGGCGATGAGCAGTTCTTC. Its protein product is CASTLVAGALGDEQFF.

J is TRBJ2-7 and V is TRBV2; 8 nucleotides match TRBD1. This CDR3 spans 14 amino acids. Germline V lookup: CDR1 SNHLY, CDR2 FYNNEI. V shed 5 bases and J 1 base; nucleotides not matched to a gene: 4. DNA of the CDR3: TGTGCCAGCAGTATAGGACAGGGTTCCTACGAGCAGTACTTC. Amino acid sequence: CASSIGQGSYEQYF.